Presented here are 27 T cell receptor beta chains from one specimen sequenced in a study of cytomegalovirus exposure and HLA in healthy donors. PCR primers comprised 60 Vbeta and 13 Jbeta primers. Some clones are missing from TCRdb's copy, which holds only in-frame ones; the method was immunoSEQ multiplex PCR. The ten most abundant clones cover around 13% of a sample with around 77,000 clones. The sample comprised PBMCs. Receptors were obtained from a man aged 45-60 years in good health and CMV-seropositive.

J is TRBJ2-7 and V is TRBV7-8, with 10 positions matching TRBD1. Per the germline V gene, CDR1 is SGHVS and CDR2 is FQNEAQ. CDR3 size: 14 residues. Trimming removed 6 bases from V and 7 bases from J; junction bases left unmatched: 9. CDR3 residues: CASSPGQGYSEQYF. CDR3 DNA: TGTGCCAGCAGTCCGGGACAGGGGTATTCTGAGCAGTACTTC.

The chain links TRBV7-2 to TRBJ1-6, with 7 bases identical to TRBD1. CDR3 length: 17 amino acids. The germline gives CDR1 SGHTA, CDR2 FQGNSA. Losses at the gene ends were 1 base for V and 5 bases for J; bases not matched to a gene: 8. CDR3 DNA sequence: TGTGCCAGCAGCTTAGGTGGAGCAGGGGGAAATAATTCACCCCTCCACTTT. This encodes CASSLGGAGGNNSPLHF.

This chain links TRBV5-1 with TRBJ1-5; 9 bases match TRBD1. Germline-derived CDR1 and CDR2 are SGHRS and YFSETQ. The CDR3 is 15 amino acids. With V trimmed by 4 bases and J by 4 bases, 6 bases remained unmatched. The CDR3, as DNA: TGCGCCAGCAGCGAAGGGACAGGGAGGAATCAGCCCCAGCATTTT. It specifies CASSEGTGRNQPQHF. Supplemented by reference TRBV5-1 and TRBJ1-5, the full variable domain reads KAGVTQTPRYLIKTRGQQVTLSCSPISGHRSVSWYQQTPGQGLQFLFEYFSETQRNKGNFPGRFSGRQFSNSRSEMNVSTLELGDSALYLCASSEGTGRNQPQHFGDGTRLSIL.

The J gene is TRBJ1-1, the V gene TRBV28, with TRBD1 as a possible D gene (6 bases). Germline assignment: CDR1 MDHEN and CDR2 SYDVKM. Trimming cost V 6 bases and J 1 base, with 21 bases left between them. The CDR3 is 17 amino acids. The CDR3 nucleotides read TGTGCCAGCAGCAGGGCAGGGGCGGCCCTTGCGAACACTGAAGCTTTCTTT. It yields the protein CASSRAGAALANTEAFF.

This chain joins TRBV7-9 and TRBJ1-5, with 8 bases identical to TRBD1. The ends lost 0 bases at V and 3 bases at J; junction bases unmatched: 7. Germline V gene lookup returns CDR1 SEHNR and CDR2 FQNEAQ (reference sequence). This CDR3 has 17 amino acids. CDR3 region: CASSLAFSGGYNQPQHF. The CDR3 DNA reads as TGTGCCAGCAGCTTAGCATTCTCAGGGGGCTACAATCAGCCCCAGCATTTT.

The chain carries TRBV18 and TRBJ2-1; a weak D match, TRBD2 (5 bases). The germline gives CDR1 KGHSH, CDR2 LQKENI. V gave up 2 bases and J gave up 9 bases, with 11 bases separating them. This CDR3 contains 13 residues. The CDR3 DNA is TGTGCCAGCTCACCAGACTATTCGGGTGAGCAGTTCTTC. Translating it yields CASSPDYSGEQFF.

The rearrangement joins TRBV4-1 to TRBJ1-2; 10 nucleotides match TRBD1. With 0 bases clipped from V and 3 bases from J, the junction kept 10 bases outside the gene matches. There are 18 residues in the CDR3. CDR1 and CDR2 from the germline V gene are MGHRA and YSYEKL. CDR3 residues: CASSQDVSLGTGDYGYTF. In DNA, the CDR3 is TGCGCCAGCAGCCAAGATGTTTCCTTGGGGACAGGGGACTATGGCTACACCTTC.

The V call is TRBV19, the J call TRBJ1-1; TRBD1 might be the D (6 bases). Germline V lookup: CDR1 LNHDA, CDR2 SQIVND (reference sequence). V was shortened by 4 bases and J by 5 bases, with 14 bases between the two germline ends. This CDR3 has 14 residues. This CDR3 reads CASSTLGGDTEAFF. CDR3 sequence (DNA): TGTGCCAGTAGTACCCTAGGGGGGGATACTGAAGCTTTCTTT.

V and J are TRBV11-3 and TRBJ2-1, with a possible D match to TRBD2 (5 bases). In germline, CDR1 is SGHNT, CDR2 YENEEA. This CDR3 has 12 amino acids. Trimming left V 5 bases short and J 13 bases short, with 15 bases between. As DNA, the CDR3 is TGTGCCAGCAGCCCTCGCAGCGGCCGACAGTTCTTC. Encoded protein: CASSPRSGRQFF.

By frequency, this clone registers medium-sized. The gene calls are TRBV7-9 and TRBJ2-2, with 9 bases identical to TRBD2. The CDR3 spans 16 residues. Germline CDR1 is SEHNR and CDR2 is FQNEAQ (reference sequence). Losses at the gene ends were 5 bases for V and 7 bases for J; bases not matched to a gene: 11. The chain's CDR3 is CASSPLAGGPHGELFF. CDR3 bases: TGTGCCAGCAGCCCCCTGGCGGGGGGGCCGCACGGGGAGCTGTTTTTT.

The chain carries TRBV2 and TRBJ2-1; D may be TRBD1 (5 bases). Trimming stripped 5 bases from V and 4 bases from J, with 15 bases between. Germline V gene sequence: CDR1 SNHLY, CDR2 FYNNEI. The CDR3 length is 15 residues. CDR3 sequence reads: CASSSTGAGYNEQFF. The CDR3 coding sequence is TGTGCCAGCAGTTCAACAGGTGCTGGATACAATGAGCAGTTCTTC. Full variable domain (remainder filled in from reference TRBV2 and TRBJ2-1): EPEVTQTPSHQVTQMGQEVILRCVPISNHLYFYWYRQILGQKVEFLVSFYNNEISEKSEIFDDQFSVERPDGSNFTLKIRSTKLEDSAMYFCASSSTGAGYNEQFFGPGTRLTVL.

V usage is TRBV7-9 and J usage is TRBJ1-5; D is unresolved. The CDR3 consists of 17 residues. CDR1 is SEHNR, CDR2 FQNEAQ, per germline (reference sequence). V lost 1 base and J 0 bases, leaving 13 bases between the germline ends. CDR3 coding DNA: TGTGCCAGCAGCTTAGTAGTGAGCGCTAATAGCAATCAGCCCCAGCATTTT. It codes for CASSLVVSANSNQPQHF.

The V and J genes are TRBV2 and TRBJ1-1, with D possibly TRBD1 on 6 matching bases. Trimming left V 6 bases short and J 5 bases short, with 19 bases between. Germline V gene data show CDR1 as SNHLY and CDR2 as FYNNEI. This CDR3 spans 15 amino acids. The CDR3 nucleotides read TGTGCCAGCAGGGTAAATACAGGGTTGGGAACTGAAGCTTTCTTT. This codes for CASRVNTGLGTEAFF.

V and J are TRBV6-1 and TRBJ2-7, with a possible D match to TRBD2 (7 bases). Germline-derived CDR1 and CDR2 are MNHNS and SASEGT. Trimming removed 1 base at V and 2 bases at J, with 18 bases between. This CDR3 comprises 17 residues. CDR3 coding DNA: TGTGCCAGCAGTGAAGTTGCGGGGGCGGTCGACGCCTACGAGCAGTACTTC. As protein: CASSEVAGAVDAYEQYF.

A remark on this clone: The junction shows a germline mismatch at one end, possibly a read error. CDR3 coding DNA: TGTGCCAGCTCGTACGACAGGGCTAAAACTTATGAAAAACTGTTTTTT. Its translation: CASSYDRAKTYEKLFF. This rearrangement joins TRBV18 to TRBJ1-4; 7 nucleotides align to TRBD1. The germline V gene encodes CDR1 KGHSH and CDR2 LQKENI. There are 16 residues in the CDR3.

This sequence joins TRBV5-1 and TRBJ2-3; D not certain. V lost 0 bases to trimming and J lost 2 bases, with 7 bases between them. CDR3 size: 14 residues. Germline V gives CDR1 SGHRS, CDR2 YFSETQ. The CDR3 nucleotides are TGCGCCAGCAGCTTGGACAGAGTCACAGATACGCAGTATTTT. This gives the protein CASSLDRVTDTQYF.

This chain links TRBV4-1 with TRBJ1-5, with D possibly TRBD1 on 5 matching bases. The CDR3 extends over 15 amino acids. Germline V gives CDR1 MGHRA, CDR2 YSYEKL. The V gene lost 0 bases and the J gene lost 4 bases, with 10 bases spanning the gap. In DNA form, the CDR3 reads TGCGCCAGCAGCCAAGACTCAGGGTATAATCAGCCCCAGCATTTT. Encoded protein: CASSQDSGYNQPQHF.

The chain joins TRBV6-1 to TRBJ2-1; 8 bases are a match to TRBD1. Germline CDR1 is MNHNS and CDR2 is SASEGT. The CDR3 has 14 residues. V lost 6 bases to trimming and J lost 4 bases; unmatched junction nucleotides: 5. The CDR3 loop is CASSPGQVYNEQFF. The CDR3 nucleotides are TGTGCCAGCAGCCCGGGACAGGTTTACAATGAGCAGTTCTTC.

This rearrangement joins TRBV19 to TRBJ2-3; D may be TRBD1 (6 bases). In germline, CDR1 is LNHDA, CDR2 SQIVND (reference sequence). The V and J ends lost 7 bases and 3 bases respectively, with 20 bases between them. The CDR3 is 16 amino acids. CDR3 loop: CASTPGDTPQTDTQYF. CDR3 in DNA: TGTGCCAGTACCCCTGGGGACACCCCTCAGACAGATACGCAGTATTTT.

J is TRBJ2-2 and V is TRBV5-8, with TRBD2 matching over 7 bases. CDR1 and CDR2 (germline): SGHTS, YDEGEE. J was trimmed by 1 base and V by 6 bases; bases with no gene match: 9. CDR3 length: 16 amino acids. In DNA, the CDR3 is TGTGCCAGCACATCGGGGACTAACCTGAACACCGGGGAGCTGTTTTTT. This sequence encodes CASTSGTNLNTGELFF. The full variable domain, completed using reference TRBV5-8 and TRBJ2-2, is EAGVTQSPTHLIKTRGQQATLRCSPISGHTSVYWYQQALGLGLQFLLWYDEGEERNRGNFPPRFSGRQFPNYSSELNVNALELEDSALYLCASTSGTNLNTGELFFGEGSRLTVL.

This chain connects TRBV10-3 to TRBJ2-1, with TRBD2 matching 8 bases. V lost 4 bases to trimming and J lost 6 bases; unmatched junction nucleotides: 11. The CDR3 is 16 residues long. CDR1 is ENHRY and CDR2 is SYGVKD in the germline V gene. The CDR3 is CAISGTGAGEGNEQFF. CDR3 coding DNA: TGTGCCATCAGTGGGACGGGAGCGGGAGAGGGCAATGAGCAGTTCTTC.

The V and J genes are TRBV10-3 and TRBJ2-7; D possibly corresponds to TRBD1 (6 bases). V lost 4 bases, J lost 5 bases, and 15 bases lay in between. CDR1 and CDR2 (germline): ENHRY, SYGVKD. The CDR3 has 14 residues. Written as DNA, the CDR3 is TGTGCCATCAGTGTTCAGGGGATCCCGGACGAGCAGTACTTC. As protein: CAISVQGIPDEQYF.

The genes are TRBV18 and TRBJ1-1; D not resolved. V was clipped by 2 bases and J by 2 bases, with 12 bases between them. The CDR3 extends over 15 amino acids. Germline V gives CDR1 KGHSH, CDR2 LQKENI. This CDR3 is CASSPEVAFNTEAFF. The CDR3 DNA reads as TGTGCCAGCTCACCAGAGGTCGCTTTCAACACTGAAGCTTTCTTT.

The rearrangement uses TRBV12-5 and TRBJ1-2; the match to TRBD1 covers 7 bases. J was trimmed by 8 bases and V by 6 bases; bases with no gene match: 9. The CDR3 is made up of 13 amino acids. Germline lookup yields CDR1 LGHNT and CDR2 FRNRAP. DNA of the CDR3: TGTGCTAGTGGGAGGGCAGGGGGTCAGGGCTACACCTTC. Translated: CASGRAGGQGYTF.

The gene calls are TRBV5-5 and TRBJ1-5; 9 nucleotides line up with TRBD1. The CDR3 runs 15 residues. V was pared by 3 bases and J by 6 bases, with 7 bases of the junction left unmatched. The germline V gene encodes CDR1 SGHKS and CDR2 YYEKEE (reference sequence). The CDR3 region is CASSWGQGGGQPQHF. CDR3 nucleotide sequence: TGTGCCAGCAGCTGGGGACAGGGTGGAGGTCAGCCCCAGCATTTT.

This chain connects TRBV19 to TRBJ1-5, with D possibly matching TRBD1 (6 bases). The CDR3 has 15 amino acids. Germline V CDR1 and CDR2: LNHDA, SQIVND (reference sequence). V lost 3 bases and J 6 bases, leaving 15 bases between the germline ends. The chain's CDR3 is CASSIGRGRGQPQHF. CDR3 sequence (DNA): TGTGCCAGTAGTATCGGCAGGGGTCGAGGTCAGCCCCAGCATTTT.

The chain has TRBV19 and TRBJ2-6; TRBD1 agrees at 10 bases. V lost 4 bases and J lost 2; bases outside the gene matches: 8. Looked up from germline, CDR1 is LNHDA and CDR2 is SQIVND (reference sequence). This CDR3 contains 18 residues. DNA of the CDR3: TGTGCCAGTAGTAGAGGGGACAGGGGTGGGGCTGGGGCCAACGTCCTGACTTTC. Translation: CASSRGDRGGAGANVLTF.